These 31 T cell receptor beta chains were all obtained from the same sample, sequenced in a study of cytomegalovirus exposure and HLA in healthy donors. PCR amplification relied on 60 Vbeta primers (plus 13 Jbeta primers). TCRdb's table, derived via immunoSEQ multiplex PCR, lists solely in-frame clones and lacks some. The sample shows 150,000 to 200,000 clones, more than 75% of them seen only once. The material sequenced was PBMCs. The source is a girl aged 10 to 17 in good health and CMV-seropositive.

This clone was seen a handful of times. The chain couples TRBV28 to TRBJ1-1; D gene uncertain. The CDR3 extends over 11 amino acids. Germline V lookup: CDR1 MDHEN, CDR2 SYDVKM. The V end lost 2 bases, the J end lost 5 bases, and 3 bases lay between the germline ends. CDR3 in amino acids: CASSLETEAFF. CDR3 DNA: TGTGCCAGCAGTTTAGAGACTGAAGCTTTCTTT.

The chain is built from TRBV6-5 and TRBJ1-2, with TRBD1 as a possible D gene (5 bases). Germline-derived CDR1 and CDR2 are MNHEY and SVGAGI. With 7 bases removed from V and 4 bases from J, the gap between germline ends came to 7 bases. The CDR3 sequence is 11 residues long. DNA of the CDR3: TGTGCCAGCACAAGGGGCTATGGCTACACCTTC. Protein product: CASTRGYGYTF.

The V and J genes are TRBV28 and TRBJ2-3; D is perhaps TRBD2 (7 bases). The germline V gene has CDR1 MDHEN and CDR2 SYDVKM. The CDR3 spans 18 residues. The V end lost 1 base, the J end lost 5 bases, and 22 bases lay between the germline ends. This CDR3 reads CASSLSAGADDNGDTQYF. The CDR3 bases are TGTGCCAGCAGTTTATCTGCGGGGGCAGACGATAATGGAGATACGCAGTATTTT.

This clone was counted once. This chain joins TRBV15 and TRBJ1-5, with no clear D. V lost 1 base to trimming and J lost 7 bases, with 17 bases between them. Germline V gene lookup returns CDR1 LNHNV and CDR2 YYDKDF (reference sequence). The CDR3 runs to 16 residues. CDR3 sequence (DNA): TGTGCCACCAGCAGAGTTGTCATTGGGCGGGCCCAGCCCCAGCATTTT. Encoded protein: CATSRVVIGRAQPQHF.

The chain combines TRBV5-1 with TRBJ2-2; D may be TRBD1 (7 bases). The V gene lost 4 bases and the J gene lost 0 bases, with 13 bases spanning the gap. Germline V CDR1 and CDR2: SGHRS, YFSETQ. The CDR3 extends over 16 amino acids. CDR3 sequence reads: CASSRETGSNTGELFF. The CDR3 coding sequence is TGCGCCAGCAGCCGGGAGACAGGGTCGAACACCGGGGAGCTGTTTTTT. Full variable domain (remainder filled in from reference TRBV5-1 and TRBJ2-2): KAGVTQTPRYLIKTRGQQVTLSCSPISGHRSVSWYQQTPGQGLQFLFEYFSETQRNKGNFPGRFSGRQFSNSRSEMNVSTLELGDSALYLCASSRETGSNTGELFFGEGSRLTVL.

The V gene is TRBV11-2, the J gene TRBJ2-7, with a tentative D call TRBD2 (6 bases). V lost 0 bases and J 6 bases, leaving 12 bases between the germline ends. Germline CDR1 is SGHAT and CDR2 is FQNNGV. This CDR3 has 14 amino acids. The CDR3 nucleotides are TGTGCCAGCAGCTTAGATCCGGGGGTTAGCGAGCAGTACTTC. This sequence encodes CASSLDPGVSEQYF.

V is TRBV10-3 and J is TRBJ2-1; weak D call: TRBD2 (6 bases). The CDR3 is made up of 16 amino acids. V shed 3 bases and J shed 3 bases, with 15 bases lying between them. Germline values: CDR1 ENHRY, CDR2 SYGVKD. The CDR3 DNA reads TGTGCCATCAGTGAATTCGAGGCGGGGCTCTACAATGAGCAGTTCTTC. Translating it yields CAISEFEAGLYNEQFF.

This clone has only a few counts. This chain connects TRBV6-4 to TRBJ2-1; 8 positions match TRBD1. The germline gives CDR1 MRHNA, CDR2 SNTAGT. CDR3 length: 16 residues. Trimming removed 10 bases from V and 4 bases from J; junction bases left unmatched: 15. The CDR3 sequence is CAIQTSRDRTYNEQFF. As DNA, the CDR3 is TGTGCCATCCAAACGAGCCGGGACAGGACATACAATGAGCAGTTCTTC.

The CDR3 DNA reads as TGCGCCAGCAGCCAAGTTAAGCAGGGATGGATCACTGAAGCTTTCTTT. This translates into CASSQVKQGWITEAFF. V and J are TRBV4-1 and TRBJ1-1, with D maybe TRBD1 (5 bases). Germline V gene sequence: CDR1 MGHRA, CDR2 YSYEKL. V was shortened by 1 base and J by 4 bases, with 16 bases between the two germline ends. The length of the CDR3 is 16 residues.

The V gene is TRBV4-1, the J gene TRBJ2-1, with 13 bases that match TRBD2. Germline loops: CDR1 MGHRA, CDR2 YSYEKL. This CDR3 region has 15 residues. The V gene end was trimmed by 4 bases and the J gene end by 10 bases; junction bases not matched to a gene: 7. CDR3 sequence reads: CASSLRTSGSTEQFF. The CDR3 coding sequence is TGCGCCAGCAGCCTAAGGACTAGCGGGAGCACGGAGCAGTTCTTC.

The genes are TRBV6-5 and TRBJ1-2; TRBD1 might be the D (5 bases). Per germline, CDR1 MNHEY and CDR2 SVGAGI. The V and J ends lost 4 bases and 3 bases respectively, with 9 bases between them. This CDR3 region has 13 residues. The CDR3 is CASSFNRYYGYTF. The CDR3 coding sequence is TGTGCCAGCAGTTTCAACAGGTACTATGGCTACACCTTC.

This sequence joins TRBV7-2 and TRBJ2-7; possible D gene TRBD2, 6 bases. Germline V gene lookup returns CDR1 SGHTA and CDR2 FQGNSA. CDR3 size: 14 residues. The V end was cut by 5 bases, the J end by 2 bases, with 13 bases between. The CDR3 DNA is TGTGCCAGCAGCCCTGGTAGCGGACCCTACGAGCAGTACTTC. Translated: CASSPGSGPYEQYF.

This clone was seen a single time. The rearrangement links TRBV6-5 to TRBJ2-5, with 7 positions matching TRBD1. The CDR3 runs to 14 residues. In germline, CDR1 is MNHEY, CDR2 SVGAGI. V shed 5 bases, J shed 5 bases, and the junction held 8 bases outside the gene matches. The CDR3 DNA reads TGTGCCAGCAGTGAACAGGGGTTTGGGGAGACCCAGTACTTC. Protein: CASSEQGFGETQYF.

V gene TRBV6-1 combines with J gene TRBJ2-3; D is undetermined. Per germline, CDR1 MNHNS and CDR2 SASEGT. V was pared by 4 bases and J by 6 bases, with 11 bases between. This CDR3 region has 13 residues. For the CDR3, the DNA is TGTGCCAGCAGTGGCGCCTCGCGTGATACGCAGTATTTT. Amino acids: CASSGASRDTQYF.

The J gene is TRBJ2-3, the V gene TRBV5-1; the match to TRBD2 covers 11 bases. The CDR3 sequence is 15 residues long. Germline loops: CDR1 SGHRS, CDR2 YFSETQ. Unmatched junction bases numbered 3, after V lost 2 bases and J lost 4 bases. CDR3 loop: CASSLTLAGADTQYF. The CDR3 coding sequence is TGCGCCAGCAGCTTAACACTAGCGGGAGCAGATACGCAGTATTTT.

The V call is TRBV5-1, the J call TRBJ2-7, with TRBD2 matching 15 bases. The CDR3 runs to 17 residues. Looked up from germline, CDR1 is SGHRS and CDR2 is YFSETQ. V lost 3 bases and J lost 4; bases outside the gene matches: 8. CDR3 protein: CASSSPGLAGGRYEQYF. In DNA form, the CDR3 reads TGCGCCAGCAGCTCGCCGGGACTAGCGGGAGGCAGGTACGAGCAGTACTTC. Based on the CDR3 plus reference TRBV5-1 and TRBJ2-7, the full variable domain is KAGVTQTPRYLIKTRGQQVTLSCSPISGHRSVSWYQQTPGQGLQFLFEYFSETQRNKGNFPGRFSGRQFSNSRSEMNVSTLELGDSALYLCASSSPGLAGGRYEQYFGPGTRLTVT.

The chain couples TRBV2 to TRBJ2-1; 8 positions agree with TRBD1. V gave up 6 bases and J gave up 8 bases; unmatched junction bases: 15. CDR1 is SNHLY, CDR2 FYNNEI, per germline. The CDR3 has 16 amino acids. The CDR3 spells CASSPARGPKVDEQFF. The CDR3 DNA follows: TGTGCCAGCAGCCCCGCCAGGGGGCCTAAGGTGGATGAGCAGTTCTTC.

The table lists this clone with a few counts. This sequence joins TRBV2 and TRBJ2-2; 9 nucleotides agree with TRBD1. The CDR3 covers 16 residues. The V and J ends lost 6 bases and 1 base, in that order; junction bases with no gene match: 6. Germline lookup yields CDR1 SNHLY and CDR2 FYNNEI. In DNA, the CDR3 is TGTGCCAGCAGCTCCAAGGACAGGGGGAACACCGGGGAGCTGTTTTTT. This gives the protein CASSSKDRGNTGELFF.

The chain links TRBV6-1 to TRBJ1-5; 10 bases match TRBD1. CDR1 MNHNS and CDR2 SASEGT come from the germline V gene. Losses at the gene ends were 8 bases for V and 2 bases for J; bases not matched to a gene: 3. The CDR3 sequence is 14 residues long. CDR3 amino acids: CASRQGAGNQPQHF. The CDR3 DNA reads TGTGCCAGCCGACAGGGGGCGGGCAATCAGCCCCAGCATTTT.

The CDR3 DNA sequence: TGTGCCAGTAGACAGGGGAGCTACTATGGCTACACCTTC. It is translated as CASRQGSYYGYTF. The V and J genes are TRBV19 and TRBJ1-2; 7 bases agree with TRBD1. This CDR3 is 13 amino acids long. The V segment lost 6 bases and the J segment 3 bases; nucleotides outside the gene matches: 4. CDR1 LNHDA and CDR2 SQIVND come from the germline V gene (reference sequence).

This chain connects TRBV6-5 to TRBJ2-3; possibly TRBD1 for D (5 bases). Deletions cut 6 bases from V and 1 base from J, with 14 bases between. Per the germline V gene, CDR1 is MNHEY and CDR2 is SVGAGI. This CDR3 comprises 15 residues. CDR3 sequence (DNA): TGTGCCAGCAGGCAGACAGCCCTAGGCACAGATACGCAGTATTTT. Its translation: CASRQTALGTDTQYF.

The chain is built from TRBV29-1 and TRBJ2-3; TRBD2 agrees at 13 bases. Germline V CDR1 and CDR2: SQVTM, ANQGSEA. This CDR3 spans 16 amino acids. J was trimmed by 4 bases and V by 8 bases; bases with no gene match: 12. As DNA, the CDR3 is TGCAGCCTCCAAGGGGCTACTAGCGGGGGGGCAGATACGCAGTATTTT. Translation gives CSLQGATSGGADTQYF.

The rearrangement joins TRBV2 to TRBJ1-2, with no clear D. V lost 6 bases, J lost 1 base, and 12 bases lay in between. CDR1 and CDR2 (germline): SNHLY, FYNNEI. This CDR3 has 14 residues. The CDR3 region has the DNA TGTGCCAGCAGGCCTACGACAAGTAACTATGGCTACACCTTC. Protein: CASRPTTSNYGYTF.

On this clone: Other nucleotide sequences in the sample specify the same CDR3. The rearrangement uses TRBV27 and TRBJ1-2, with unresolved D. Per germline, CDR1 MNHEY and CDR2 SMNVEV (reference sequence). This CDR3 comprises 13 residues. V lost 2 bases, J lost 1 base, and 5 bases lay in between. The CDR3 DNA reads as TGTGCCAGCAGTTTAAGTAGTAACTATGGCTACACCTTC. Translating it yields CASSLSSNYGYTF.

The chain joins TRBV6-5 to TRBJ1-1, with a weak D call TRBD1 (5 bases). This CDR3 is 10 amino acids long. Germline CDR1 and CDR2: MNHEY and SVGAGI. V lost 7 bases and J lost 7, with 7 bases in between. The CDR3: CASIQGEAFF. The CDR3 DNA follows: TGTGCCAGCATTCAGGGTGAAGCTTTCTTT.

V is TRBV7-2 and J is TRBJ2-2; 7 positions agree with TRBD2. Trimming at V came to 3 bases and at J to 5 bases, leaving 9 bases not matched to a gene. Per germline, CDR1 SGHTA and CDR2 FQGNSA. The CDR3 totals 16 residues. CDR3 loop: CASSFQTSTNTGELFF. CDR3 DNA sequence: TGTGCCAGCAGCTTCCAGACTAGCACCAATACCGGGGAGCTGTTTTTT.

V and J are TRBV5-1 and TRBJ2-5, with a tentative D call TRBD1 (5 bases). V shed 7 bases and J shed 1 base, with 11 bases lying between them. Germline values: CDR1 SGHRS, CDR2 YFSETQ. The CDR3 has 13 amino acids. The chain's CDR3 is CASPYRFQETQYF. CDR3 DNA: TGCGCCAGCCCTTACAGGTTCCAAGAGACCCAGTACTTC.

The chain uses TRBV30 and TRBJ2-1; D is possibly TRBD1 (6 bases). The V gene lost 0 bases and the J gene lost 1 base, with 10 bases spanning the gap. The CDR3 has 15 amino acids. Germline V gives CDR1 GTSNPN, CDR2 SVGIG (reference sequence). CDR3 sequence reads: CAWSVLGTSYNEQFF. Written as DNA, the CDR3 is TGTGCCTGGAGTGTACTCGGGACATCCTACAATGAGCAGTTCTTC.

V is TRBV27 and J is TRBJ2-7, with 7 nucleotides matching TRBD1. V was clipped by 1 base and J by 5 bases; unmatched bases: 5. CDR1 and CDR2 (germline): MNHEY, SMNVEV (reference sequence). There are 14 residues in the CDR3. CDR3 protein: CASSLWDRVHEQYF. In DNA form, the CDR3 reads TGTGCCAGCAGTTTATGGGACAGAGTCCACGAGCAGTACTTC.

The V call is TRBV11-3, the J call TRBJ1-1; the D is unclear. Trimming removed 5 bases from V and 1 base from J, with 5 bases in between. This CDR3 has 12 residues. Germline V gene data show CDR1 as SGHNT and CDR2 as YENEEA. In DNA, the CDR3 is TGTGCCAGCAGCCGGGGGAACACTGAAGCTTTCTTT. As protein: CASSRGNTEAFF.

The chain combines TRBV30 with TRBJ2-5, with a tentative D call TRBD2 (7 bases). This CDR3 is 15 amino acids long. Deletions cut 1 base from V and 5 bases from J, with 17 bases between. Germline V lookup: CDR1 GTSNPN, CDR2 SVGIG (reference sequence). CDR3 in amino acids: CAWSARGGGRETQYF. The DNA of the CDR3 is TGTGCCTGGAGTGCTCGTGGGGGGGGCCGGGAGACCCAGTACTTC.